The 3 T cell receptor beta chains in this list originate from one sample, sequenced in a study of cytomegalovirus exposure and HLA in healthy donors. The study ran its PCR with 60 Vbeta and 13 Jbeta primers. Measured with immunoSEQ multiplex PCR; TCRdb has only the in-frame clones, and not every one. The repertoire holds approximately 220,000 clones, with about 74% as singletons. Sequenced: PBMCs. The receptors here all came from a man aged 35 to 55 in good health and CMV-seronegative.

The chain uses TRBV7-3 and TRBJ2-2; 9 nucleotides align to TRBD2. The junction had 9 bases not matched to a gene; V was cut back by 1 base and J by 3 bases. The CDR3 loop spans 18 amino acids. From germline, CDR1 is SGHTA and CDR2 FQGTGA. CDR3 nucleotides: TGTGCCAGCAGCTTAAATGGACTAGCGCCCAGCGACACCGGGGAGCTGTTTTTT. Translating gives CASSLNGLAPSDTGELFF.

The genes are TRBV7-2 and TRBJ2-3; 7 nucleotides agree with TRBD2. The CDR3 extends over 17 amino acids. With 1 base clipped from V and 1 base from J, the junction kept 8 bases outside the gene matches. Germline lookup yields CDR1 SGHTA and CDR2 FQGNSA. The CDR3, as DNA: TGTGCCAGCAGCTTAGGACTAGCTGGTGGTCGCACAGATACGCAGTATTTT. Translating it yields CASSLGLAGGRTDTQYF. Full variable domain (outside the CDR3, taken from reference TRBV7-2 and TRBJ2-3): GAGVSQSPSNKVTEKGKDVELRCDPISGHTALYWYRQSLGQGLEFLIYFQGNSAPDKSGLPSDRFSAERTGGSVSTLTIQRTQQEDSAVYLCASSLGLAGGRTDTQYFGPGTRLTVL.

The chain links TRBV12-5 to TRBJ1-1; perhaps TRBD1 as D (6 bases). V lost 5 bases to trimming and J lost 2 bases, with 9 bases between them. The germline V gene encodes CDR1 LGHNT and CDR2 FRNRAP. The CDR3 is 13 amino acids. In DNA, the CDR3 is TGTGCTAGTGGTCGGGACATCAACACTGAAGCTTTCTTT. This gives the protein CASGRDINTEAFF.